This entry features one TCR beta chain sequence. TCR beta sequencing covered blood CD8+ and CD4+ T cells. The TEMRA cells underwent FACS enrichment, while the CD8+ and CD4+ T cells underwent negative isolation. Random hexamers served to reverse transcribe roughly 0.45 to 1 ug RNA. The method of amplification for TCR beta CDR3 was immunoSEQ multiplex PCR, covering 54 Vbeta and 13 Jbeta. MiXCR was run by TCRdb on the immunoSEQ multiplex PCR reads, yielding one entry per CDR3 protein. Of approximately 120,000 distinct CDR3 sequences listed, about 96% are singletons. This entry belongs to a study of CD8 T cells in Susac syndrome. This CDR3 has 15 residues. Germline V CDR1 and CDR2: SGHTA, FQGNSA. Between the trimmed V and J ends, which lost 1 base and 6 bases, there was a span of 16 bases.

The sequencing input was CD4+ T cells from PBMCs. The clonotype comes from a human donor in good health. This chain links TRBV7-2 with TRBJ2-7; TRBD2 might be the D (6 bases). The CDR3 nucleotides read TGTGCCAGCAGCTTAGGGGCAGAACGGCGGGGCGAGCAGTACTTC. This encodes CASSLGAERRGEQYF.